This T cell receptor beta chain derives from a study of T cell responses to AZD1222 COVID-19 vaccine (dated by TCRdb to about 2021). Concerning the study at large: A total of around 240 trial participants underwent TCR sequencing, of whom some 200 had received two doses of AZD1222 and 26 had received two doses of the MenACWY control vaccine. Enrollment into the trials was organized by age into subgroups of 18-55, 56-69 and 70-plus years, and those subgroups contained approximately 160, 26 and 62 TCR-sequenced participants, respectively. What the authors observed across the whole study: Conclusions about previously exposed vaccinees are limited because only six or seven AZD1222 recipients were SARS-CoV-2 seropositive at baseline. Vaccine-associated CD4 TCRs spanned the whole spike protein, with dominant responses in regions 160-218 and 743-854. Most participants were white British and females outnumbered males, and the authors suggested that clonal diversity may have been underestimated. After two AZD1222 doses, both the breadth and the depth of spike-specific TCRs were significantly higher than at day 0 and than in MenACWY recipients. In the small 56-69-year group, the increase in depth fell short of significance, most likely because of low power. Nearly half of unique spike-specific TCRs reportedly recognized epitopes outside regions mutated in the B.1.351 and B.1.1.7 variants. No day 14 peak-response samples were available, so repertoires were characterized only after the peak T cell response.

The CDR3 regions of human TCRbeta chains were subjected to immunosequencing. The paper's processing steps were these. Repertoire TCRs were matched against a reference library of SARS-CoV-2-specific TCRs generated with the MIRA antigen-specificity platform. Breadth meant the fraction of unique TCRs that were SARS-CoV-2-associated, whereas depth meant the fraction of total T cells that were SARS-CoV-2-associated. Using the MIRA data, each spike-specific TCR was assigned both to the spike region to which the TCR was reactive and to a CD4 or CD8 class. Log10-transformed breadth and depth values were compared by one-way ANOVA with Sidak's multiple comparisons tests. The immuneACCESS repertoire file appears here via TCRdb, limited to in-frame rearrangements. These files lack a portion of the clones; in checked studies, under half of the deficit traces to unresolved V genes, and the cause of the others is not known. The V and J calls and the clone size are those of that table, but D and trimming were determined from the DNA. This sample is represented by about 150,000 clones; 85% of them were singletons. The top ten clonotypes cover approximately 8% of the sample.

On this clone: The target of this receptor is not known. Sequence at one end of the junction differs from germline and may be a read error.

The time point label for this specimen denotes: about 28 days (+/-7) after the second vaccine dose. Sample treatment or condition, as interpreted from the label and publication: meningococcal conjugate vaccine given as trial control. Vaccinee samples were obtained from the UK trials COV001 and COV002, which included a single-blind randomized controlled phase 2/3 trial of AZD1222 (ChAdOx1 nCoV-19) in healthy adults. For TCRbeta chain sequencing, PBMC samples were collected from trial participants at day 0 and at day 28 after the second dose. The source was peripheral blood, collected 28 days after the second dose of the MenACWY control vaccine. The receptor's source is an adult who received the MenACWY meningococcal vaccine as a control.

The CDR3 reads CASSPRAGNTIYF. The DNA sequence follows: TGTGCCAGCTCACCACGAGCTGGGAACACCATATATTTT. The chain is assembled from TRBV18 and TRBJ1-3, with the D gene not clear enough to name. Taken from the germline V gene, the CDR1 and CDR2 loops are KGHSH and LQKENI. The CDR3, cysteine through phenylalanine, is 13 amino acids long. The sequence is cut down to CDR3 DNA, 39 bases in frame from base 1.